This T cell receptor beta chain was retrieved from a study of blood T cell repertoires in COVID-19. As for the study in general: The origin of the acute and convalescent COVID-19 samples was the United States, Italy and Spain. In each case, the material was cDNA or gDNA derived from T cells, B-cell-depleted T cells, or PBMCs.

Seattle's enrolled individuals joined amid active infection and were then monitored longitudinally. Original handling: Estimation of nucleated cell counts was performed using reference gene primer amplification. Method: immunoSEQ multiplex PCR; TCRdb's copy keeps in-frame clones and lacks some. The V and J calls and clone size were taken over from that table, and D and trimming were inferred from the DNA. Of around 170,000 clones in the sample, 81% were seen once. The specimen was peripheral blood. The origin of this receptor is a woman of 80 years or more with COVID-19, enrolled during active disease.

The CDR3 sequence is CASSFNGVEQYF. The CDR3 bases are TGTGCCAGCAGTTTTAATGGAGTCGAGCAGTACTTC. V is TRBV12-3 or TRBV12-4 and J is TRBJ2-7; D gene unclear. Trimming removed 3 bases at V and 6 bases at J, with 9 bases between. The CDR3 extends over 12 amino acids.